Detailed here is one T cell receptor beta chain. Its antigen is still unknown. This entry belongs to a study of T cells expressing NK-cell markers. Reprocessing the 5' RACE reads, TCRdb reports a single entry for every CDR3 protein and omits DNA. Here the sample table reports approximately 550,000 distinct CDR3 sequences. CDR1 and CDR2 (germline): MNHEY, SMNVEV (reference sequence). The CDR3 spans 14 residues. Study observations and caveats: About six of the donors carried dominant NKG2C+ clonotypes that took up about 1.0-8% of their CD8+ T cells.

This sequence joins TRBV27 and TRBJ2-3; TCRdb names TRBD1, which stays unverified in the absence of DNA. The sequence came from a man between 18 and 29 years old in good health. Material: blood T cells: a sorted CD56 or NKG2C T cell subset, CD4+ or CD8+ T cells, or bulk PBMC T cells (not recorded which). The CDR3 loop is CASSSLVRGDTQYF.